Below, one TCR beta chain is given with its context. The target antigen is unknown. TCRdb passed the 5' RACE reads through MiXCR, listing each CDR3 protein once. The sample records about 840,000 distinct CDR3 sequences, approximately 12% being singletons. Germline-derived CDR1 and CDR2 are SGHRS and YFSETQ. Deletions cut 0 bases from V and 6 bases from J, with 20 bases between. The CDR3 is 17 residues long. The sample belongs to a study of CD8 T cells in ankylosing spondylitis. General observations from the study: Apparently characteristic of ankylosing spondylitis blood was a TCR beta motif (eight highly homologous variants). Reported data indicate significant enrichment of disease-linked clones within matched ankylosing spondylitis synovial fluid.

This TCR was recovered from a male donor with ankylosing spondylitis. The sample taken for sequencing was blood, either unsorted or a sorted T cell fraction (not recorded which). The V and J genes are TRBV5-1 and TRBJ2-3; a weak D match, TRBD2 (6 bases). CDR3 nucleotides: TGCGCCAGCAGCTTGGGGGCGATGAGCGGGTATTCGGATACGCAGTATTTT. Amino acid sequence: CASSLGAMSGYSDTQYF.